The 29 T cell receptor beta chains given below trace back to one sample, sequenced in a study of blood T cell repertoires in COVID-19. Produced via immunoSEQ multiplex PCR; TCRdb's table is partial and in-frame only. The sample lists 300,000 or so clones, about 87% occurring once. What was sequenced was peripheral blood. The origin of the receptors is a man between 65 and 79 years old with acute or convalescent COVID-19.

This sequence joins TRBV7-9 and TRBJ2-3; D is unclear. The germline CDR1 and CDR2 sequences are SEHNR and FQNEAQ (reference sequence). Trimming took 6 bases from V and 2 from J, leaving 12 bases between them. The CDR3 has 14 residues. The CDR3 DNA follows: TGTGCCAGCAGTGTCGGGTCTTTCACAGATACGCAGTATTTT. Protein: CASSVGSFTDTQYF. Supplemented by reference TRBV7-9 and TRBJ2-3, the full variable domain reads DTGVSQNPRHKITKRGQNVTFRCDPISEHNRLYWYRQTLGQGPEFLTYFQNEAQLEKSRLLSDRFSAERPKGSFSTLEIQRTEQGDSAMYLCASSVGSFTDTQYFGPGTRLTVL.

J is TRBJ2-3 and V is TRBV10-3; 13 bases match TRBD2. V gave up 4 bases and J gave up 0 bases; unmatched junction bases: 10. Germline values: CDR1 ENHRY, CDR2 SYGVKD. The CDR3 covers 19 residues. CDR3: CAISAASGLAGISTDTQYF. The CDR3 DNA sequence: TGTGCCATCAGTGCCGCGTCGGGACTAGCGGGGATTAGCACAGATACGCAGTATTTT.

The rearrangement joins TRBV6-2 or TRBV6-3 to TRBJ2-7, with TRBD1 matching over 9 bases. This CDR3 comprises 15 residues. The V and J ends lost 3 bases and 7 bases, in that order; junction bases with no gene match: 10. Germline V gene data show CDR1 as MNHEY and CDR2 as SVGEGT. The CDR3 protein is CASSYSGQGSREQYF. In DNA form, the CDR3 reads TGTGCCAGCAGTTATTCCGGACAGGGGTCCAGGGAGCAGTACTTC.

The chain has TRBV4-2 and TRBJ2-1, with 9 bases matching TRBD2. Germline V gene lookup returns CDR1 LGHNA and CDR2 YNFKEQ. The CDR3 is made up of 16 amino acids. V was clipped by 1 base and J by 8 bases; unmatched bases: 9. The CDR3 DNA sequence: TGTGCCAGCAGCCAAGTGCGGGGGGGGACTTTGGATGAGCAGTTCTTC. Its protein is CASSQVRGGTLDEQFF.

The chain joins TRBV3-1 (or the pseudogene TRBV3-2) to TRBJ2-5; no definite D call. Germline V gene lookup returns CDR1 LGHDT and CDR2 YNNKEL (reference sequence). Between the trimmed V and J ends, which lost 0 bases and 9 bases, there was a span of 8 bases. The CDR3 loop spans 12 amino acids. CDR3: CASSQESLAQYF. The CDR3, as DNA: TGTGCCAGCAGCCAAGAATCCCTAGCCCAGTACTTC.

The rearrangement uses TRBV12-3 or TRBV12-4 and TRBJ2-3; D is perhaps TRBD2 (6 bases). V was shortened by 7 bases and J by 7 bases, with 12 bases between the two germline ends. The CDR3 extends over 12 amino acids. The CDR3: CASTGTGNTQYF. The CDR3 DNA reads as TGTGCCAGCACCGGGACTGGGAATACGCAGTATTTT.

The rearrangement joins TRBV19 to TRBJ2-5; TRBD2 matches 7 bases. Trimming took 9 bases from V and 14 from J; bases not matched to a gene: 12. There are 11 residues in the CDR3. Germline V gene data show CDR1 as LNHDA and CDR2 as SQIVND (reference sequence). CDR3 sequence reads: CASRRGSTPYF. The CDR3 nucleotides read TGTGCCAGCCGGCGCGGGAGCACCCCTTACTTC.

The chain has TRBV28 and TRBJ1-4; 8 bases map to TRBD1. The germline gives CDR1 MDHEN, CDR2 SYDVKM. This CDR3 contains 14 residues. The trim removed 6 bases at V and 4 bases at J, leaving 4 bases unmatched. In DNA form, the CDR3 reads TGTGCCAGCAGCAGGACAGGGCTTAATGAAAAACTGTTTTTT. Its translation is CASSRTGLNEKLFF.

V and J are TRBV7-9 and TRBJ2-3; tentative D call: TRBD1 (5 bases). The CDR3 is made up of 14 amino acids. Looked up from germline, CDR1 is SEHNR and CDR2 is FQNEAQ (reference sequence). V lost 9 bases to trimming and J lost 3 bases, with 16 bases between them. The CDR3 loop is CASNSRGRTDTQYF. The CDR3 coding sequence is TGTGCCAGTAACTCTAGGGGAAGGACAGATACGCAGTATTTT.

The CDR3 bases are TGCAGCGTTGAAAAGGATAGCGGGAGGGGCCGGGAGCTGTTTTTT. Protein: CSVEKDSGRGRELFF. The V and J genes are TRBV29-1 and TRBJ2-2, with 11 bases aligning to TRBD2. Trimming at V came to 2 bases and at J to 9 bases, leaving 8 bases not matched to a gene. Germline V lookup: CDR1 SQVTM, CDR2 ANQGSEA. This CDR3 is built from 15 residues.

J is TRBJ2-5 and V is TRBV7-7, with D perhaps matching TRBD2 (5 bases). The V and J ends lost 4 bases and 5 bases respectively, with 14 bases between them. Germline-derived CDR1 and CDR2 are SSHAT and FNYEAQ (reference sequence). The CDR3 is 14 residues long. CDR3 in DNA: TGTGCCAGCAGCTCCTCTACTAGTGGGGAGACCCAGTACTTC. This encodes CASSSSTSGETQYF. Filled out from reference TRBV7-7 and TRBJ2-5, the complete variable domain reads GAGVSQSPRYKVTKRGQDVTLRCDPISSHATLYWYQQALGQGPEFLTYFNYEAQPDKSGLPSDRFSAERPEGSISTLTIQRTEQRDSAMYRCASSSSTSGETQYFGPGTRLLVL.

CDR3 in amino acids: CASSVWSGPYEQYF. The DNA of the CDR3 is TGTGCCAGCAGTGTTTGGTCAGGCCCCTACGAGCAGTACTTC. The chain carries TRBV2 and TRBJ2-7; D is unclear. V lost 4 bases, J lost 2 bases, and 12 bases lay in between. Germline V gene data show CDR1 as SNHLY and CDR2 as FYNNEI. This CDR3 region has 14 residues.

This clone was seen just once. This chain uses TRBV27 with TRBJ1-1; 7 nucleotides match TRBD1. V shed 4 bases and J 3 bases; nucleotides not matched to a gene: 17. The CDR3 runs to 18 residues. Germline values: CDR1 MNHEY, CDR2 SMNVEV (reference sequence). This chain's CDR3 is CASSSLNRGLRAYTEAFF. The CDR3 DNA reads as TGTGCCAGCAGTTCACTGAACAGGGGATTGAGGGCGTACACTGAAGCTTTCTTT.

V and J are TRBV4-1 and TRBJ2-3, with 11 nucleotides matching TRBD2. The V and J ends lost 0 bases and 0 bases, in that order; junction bases with no gene match: 14. Per the germline V gene, CDR1 is MGHRA and CDR2 is YSYEKL. CDR3 size: 21 residues. The CDR3 protein is CASSQERGTSGFLKSTDTQYF. The CDR3 DNA reads TGCGCCAGCAGCCAAGAGAGGGGGACTAGCGGATTCCTGAAGAGCACAGATACGCAGTATTTT.

The CDR3 DNA reads as TGTGCCAGCAGCAAATTGGCGCGGCAGCGGGGGCCGGTTAACCAAGAGACCCAGTACTTC. It is translated as CASSKLARQRGPVNQETQYF. The rearrangement joins TRBV21-1 to TRBJ2-5; the DNA was not compared with TRBD2, the D call given in the table. TRBV21-1 represents a pseudogene. This CDR3 spans 20 amino acids.

This chain joins TRBV12-3 or TRBV12-4 and TRBJ1-1; TRBD1 is a possible D gene (5 bases). The CDR3 loop spans 13 amino acids. Trimming took 6 bases from V and 3 from J, leaving 11 bases between them. CDR3 sequence reads: CASRGEGDTEAFF. The CDR3 nucleotides read TGTGCCAGCAGGGGTGAAGGGGACACTGAAGCTTTCTTT.

This clone was observed a few times. The V and J genes are TRBV28 and TRBJ1-4; D might be TRBD1 (5 bases). Germline values: CDR1 MDHEN, CDR2 SYDVKM. The CDR3 has 15 residues. Trimming stripped 3 bases from V and 7 bases from J, with 15 bases between. CDR3 sequence reads: CASSFGGGGGEKLFF. In nucleotides, the CDR3 is TGTGCCAGCAGTTTTGGGGGGGGAGGAGGTGAAAAACTGTTTTTT.

A single count supports this clone. The chain is built from TRBV5-1 and TRBJ2-5; TRBD2 might be the D (6 bases). The CDR3 sequence is 13 residues long. V was shortened by 4 bases and J by 5 bases, with 12 bases between the two germline ends. The germline V gene encodes CDR1 SGHRS and CDR2 YFSETQ. This CDR3 reads CASSPGGPETQYF. The CDR3 DNA sequence: TGCGCCAGCAGCCCCGGGGGTCCGGAGACCCAGTACTTC.

V is TRBV3-1 (or the pseudogene TRBV3-2) and J is TRBJ2-3, with TRBD2 matching 7 bases. Germline V gene data show CDR1 as LGHDT and CDR2 as YNNKEL (reference sequence). The CDR3 is made up of 13 amino acids. V gave up 11 bases and J gave up 2 bases; unmatched junction bases: 7. The chain's CDR3 is CAGRDYLTDTQYF. CDR3 bases: TGTGCCGGCCGGGACTACCTCACAGATACGCAGTATTTT.

The J gene is TRBJ2-3, the V gene TRBV10-3; D remains ambiguous. Germline V gene lookup returns CDR1 ENHRY and CDR2 SYGVKD. This CDR3 is built from 14 residues. Trimming pared 2 bases from V and 0 bases from J, leaving 6 bases between. The CDR3 spells CAISEVHSTDTQYF. In nucleotides, the CDR3 is TGTGCCATCAGTGAGGTCCATAGCACAGATACGCAGTATTTT.

This chain connects TRBV3-1 (or the pseudogene TRBV3-2) to TRBJ2-3, with 7 bases aligning to TRBD2. CDR3 length: 15 amino acids. The trim removed 4 bases at V and 2 bases at J, leaving 6 bases unmatched. Germline loops: CDR1 LGHDT, CDR2 YNNKEL (reference sequence). The CDR3 coding sequence is TGTGCCAGCAGCCCCGGGACTACTTACACAGATACGCAGTATTTT. Its protein product is CASSPGTTYTDTQYF.

This clone was observed a few times. The V and J genes are TRBV28 and TRBJ1-5, with 12 positions matching TRBD1. The CDR3 contains 15 residues. J was trimmed by 7 bases and V by 4 bases; bases with no gene match: 5. The germline CDR1 and CDR2 sequences are MDHEN and SYDVKM. The CDR3 nucleotides read TGTGCCAGCAGTTCGGGACAGGGGGCACGACAGCCCCAGCATTTT. Translation gives CASSSGQGARQPQHF.

This chain joins TRBV18 and TRBJ2-7; 9 positions agree with TRBD1. Germline V lookup: CDR1 KGHSH, CDR2 LQKENI. V lost 2 bases to trimming and J lost 6 bases; unmatched junction nucleotides: 5. This CDR3 spans 14 amino acids. The CDR3 nucleotides are TGTGCCAGCTCACCAGGGACAGGGAGGCGCGAGCAGTACTTC. It is translated as CASSPGTGRREQYF.

The chain is built from TRBV5-4 and TRBJ2-1, with 7 bases lining up with TRBD1. Germline CDR1 and CDR2: SGHNT and YYREEE (reference sequence). Germline trimming cut 3 bases from V and 9 bases from J; bases unmatched to any gene: 18. The CDR3 sequence is 17 residues long. The CDR3 loop is CASSSRQGTGTYGEQFF. The CDR3 bases are TGTGCCAGCAGCTCTCGACAGGGCACGGGAACCTACGGTGAGCAGTTCTTC. The variable domain in full, completed from reference TRBV5-4 and TRBJ2-1, reads ETGVTQSPTHLIKTRGQQVTLRCSSQSGHNTVSWYQQALGQGPQFIFQYYREEENGRGNFPPRFSGLQFPNYSSELNVNALELDDSALYLCASSSRQGTGTYGEQFFGPGTRLTVL.

In this sample, this clone turned up a few times. The V call is TRBV28, the J call TRBJ1-2, with 7 bases lining up with TRBD1. Looked up from germline, CDR1 is MDHEN and CDR2 is SYDVKM. The length of the CDR3 is 17 residues. Trimming took 8 bases from V and 5 from J; bases not matched to a gene: 20. CDR3 amino acids: CASYNFRASGTAYGYTF. Written as DNA, the CDR3 is TGTGCCAGCTACAATTTCCGCGCCTCCGGGACAGCGTATGGCTACACCTTC.

The table lists this clone with a few counts. V usage is TRBV7-9 and J usage is TRBJ1-2, with 8 bases fitting TRBD1. Germline trimming cut 2 bases from V and 8 bases from J; bases unmatched to any gene: 10. This CDR3 is built from 15 residues. Germline CDR1 reads SEHNR; CDR2 reads FQNEAQ (reference sequence). The CDR3 sequence is CASSLTGGITGGYTF. As DNA, the CDR3 is TGTGCCAGCAGCTTAACAGGGGGAATTACGGGCGGCTACACCTTC.

This rearrangement joins TRBV4-3 to TRBJ1-2, with 12 bases aligning to TRBD1. The germline gives CDR1 LGHNA, CDR2 YSLEER. This CDR3 has 16 amino acids. V shed 0 bases and J 8 bases; nucleotides not matched to a gene: 7. CDR3 in DNA: TGCGCCAGCAGCCAAGAAAGTGGGACAGGGGGCTACGGCTACACCTTC. Its protein is CASSQESGTGGYGYTF.

The chain links TRBV5-4 to TRBJ1-6; 7 positions agree with TRBD1. The CDR3 contains 15 residues. CDR1 is SGHNT, CDR2 YYREEE, per germline (reference sequence). The V and J ends lost 0 bases and 10 bases, in that order; junction bases with no gene match: 7. CDR3 region: CASSLVAGGGSPLHF. The CDR3, as DNA: TGTGCCAGCAGCTTGGTGGCAGGGGGAGGATCACCCCTCCACTTT.

V gene TRBV7-9 combines with J gene TRBJ2-5; 9 bases map to TRBD1. This CDR3 region has 14 residues. The junction had 5 bases not matched to a gene; V was cut back by 5 bases and J by 4 bases. Per germline, CDR1 SEHNR and CDR2 FQNEAQ (reference sequence). CDR3 sequence (DNA): TGTGCCAGCAGCCCCGGGACAGGGTCAGAGACCCAGTACTTC. Translation gives CASSPGTGSETQYF.